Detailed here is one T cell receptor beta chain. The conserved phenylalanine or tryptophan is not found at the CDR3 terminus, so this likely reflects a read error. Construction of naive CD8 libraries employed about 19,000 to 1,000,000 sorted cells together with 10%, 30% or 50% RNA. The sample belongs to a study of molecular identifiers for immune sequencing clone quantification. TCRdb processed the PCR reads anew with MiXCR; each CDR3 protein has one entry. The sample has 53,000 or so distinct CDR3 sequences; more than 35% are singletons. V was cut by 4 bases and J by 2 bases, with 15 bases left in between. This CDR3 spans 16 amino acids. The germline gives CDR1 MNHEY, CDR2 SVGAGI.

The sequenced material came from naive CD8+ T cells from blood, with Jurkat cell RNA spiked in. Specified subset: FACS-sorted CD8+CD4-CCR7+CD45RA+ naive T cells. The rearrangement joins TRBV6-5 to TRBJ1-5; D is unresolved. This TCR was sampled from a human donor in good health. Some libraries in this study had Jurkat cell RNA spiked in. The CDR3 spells CASSSSRWYGNQPQHI. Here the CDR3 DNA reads TGTGCCAGCAGTTCCTCTCGGTGGTACGGCAATCAGCCCCAGCATATT.